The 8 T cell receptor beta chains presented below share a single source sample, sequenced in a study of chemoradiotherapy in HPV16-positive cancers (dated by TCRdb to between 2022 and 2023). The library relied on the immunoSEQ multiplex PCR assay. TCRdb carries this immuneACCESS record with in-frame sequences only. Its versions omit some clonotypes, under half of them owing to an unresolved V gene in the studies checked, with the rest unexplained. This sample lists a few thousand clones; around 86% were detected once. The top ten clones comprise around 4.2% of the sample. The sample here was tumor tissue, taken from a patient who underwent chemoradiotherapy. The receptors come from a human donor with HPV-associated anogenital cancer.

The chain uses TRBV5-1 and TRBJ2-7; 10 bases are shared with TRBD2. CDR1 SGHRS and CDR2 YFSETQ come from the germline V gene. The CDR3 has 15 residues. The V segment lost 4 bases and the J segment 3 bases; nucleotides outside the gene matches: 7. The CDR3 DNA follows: TGCGCCAGCAGCCTTAGCGGGGGGTACCTCTACGAGCAGTACTTC. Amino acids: CASSLSGGYLYEQYF.

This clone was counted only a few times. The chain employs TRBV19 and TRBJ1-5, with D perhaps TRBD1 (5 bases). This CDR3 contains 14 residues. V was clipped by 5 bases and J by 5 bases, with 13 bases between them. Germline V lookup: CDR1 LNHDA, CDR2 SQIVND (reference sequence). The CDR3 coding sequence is TGTGCCAGTAGTGTATACAGGCGCGATCAGCCCCAGCATTTT. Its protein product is CASSVYRRDQPQHF. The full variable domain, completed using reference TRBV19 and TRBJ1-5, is DGGITQSPKYLFRKEGQNVTLSCEQNLNHDAMYWYRQDPGQGLRLIYYSQIVNDFQKGDIAEGYSVSREKKESFPLTVTSAQKNPTAFYLCASSVYRRDQPQHFGDGTRLSIL.

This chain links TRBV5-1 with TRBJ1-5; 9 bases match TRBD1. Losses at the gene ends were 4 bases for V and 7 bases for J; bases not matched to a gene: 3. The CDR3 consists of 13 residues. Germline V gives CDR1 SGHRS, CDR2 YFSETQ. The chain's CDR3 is CASSGGQGQPQHF. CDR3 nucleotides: TGCGCCAGCAGCGGGGGACAGGGCCAGCCCCAGCATTTT.

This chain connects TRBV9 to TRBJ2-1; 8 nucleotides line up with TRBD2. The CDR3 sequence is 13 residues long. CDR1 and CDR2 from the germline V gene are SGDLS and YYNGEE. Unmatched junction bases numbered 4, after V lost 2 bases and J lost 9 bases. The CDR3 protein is CASSVGLAGEQFF. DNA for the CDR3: TGTGCCAGCAGCGTCGGACTAGCTGGTGAGCAGTTCTTC.

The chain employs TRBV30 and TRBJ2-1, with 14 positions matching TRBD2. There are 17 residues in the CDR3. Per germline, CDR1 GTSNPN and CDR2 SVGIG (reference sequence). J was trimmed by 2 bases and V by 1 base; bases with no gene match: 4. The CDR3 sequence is CAWSGLAGGETYNEQFF. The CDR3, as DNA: TGTGCCTGGAGTGGACTAGCGGGAGGGGAGACCTACAATGAGCAGTTCTTC.

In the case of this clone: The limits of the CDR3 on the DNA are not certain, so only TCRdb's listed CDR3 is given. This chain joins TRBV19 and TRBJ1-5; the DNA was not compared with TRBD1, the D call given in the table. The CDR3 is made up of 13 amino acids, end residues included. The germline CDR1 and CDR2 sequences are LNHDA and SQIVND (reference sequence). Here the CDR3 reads CASNPPVGTGSHF.

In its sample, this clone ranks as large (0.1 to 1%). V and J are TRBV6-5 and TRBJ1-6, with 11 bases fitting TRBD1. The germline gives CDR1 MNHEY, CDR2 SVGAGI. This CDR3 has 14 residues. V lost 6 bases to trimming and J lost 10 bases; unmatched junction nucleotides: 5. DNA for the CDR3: TGTGCCAGCAGGGGACAGGGGGTAGTATCACCCCTCCACTTT. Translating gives CASRGQGVVSPLHF.

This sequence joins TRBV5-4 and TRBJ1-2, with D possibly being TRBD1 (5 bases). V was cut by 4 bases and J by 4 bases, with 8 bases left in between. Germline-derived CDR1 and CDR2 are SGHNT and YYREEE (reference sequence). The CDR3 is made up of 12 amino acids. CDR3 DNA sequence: TGTGCCAGCAGCCCCGACAGCTATGGCTACACCTTC. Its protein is CASSPDSYGYTF.